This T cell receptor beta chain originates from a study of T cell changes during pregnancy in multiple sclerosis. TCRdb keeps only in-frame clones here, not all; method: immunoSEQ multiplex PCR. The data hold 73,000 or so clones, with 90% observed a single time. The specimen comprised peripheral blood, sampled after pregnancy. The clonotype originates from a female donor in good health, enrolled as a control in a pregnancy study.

DNA of the CDR3: TGTGCCAGCAGCTACGTACCGACAGGTGGATCTGGCTACACCTTC. Its translation: CASSYVPTGGSGYTF. The rearrangement joins TRBV5-4 to TRBJ1-2; perhaps TRBD1 as D (6 bases). There are 15 residues in the CDR3. Germline V gene data show CDR1 as SGHNT and CDR2 as YYREEE (reference sequence). Trimming took 3 bases from V and 7 from J, leaving 19 bases between them.